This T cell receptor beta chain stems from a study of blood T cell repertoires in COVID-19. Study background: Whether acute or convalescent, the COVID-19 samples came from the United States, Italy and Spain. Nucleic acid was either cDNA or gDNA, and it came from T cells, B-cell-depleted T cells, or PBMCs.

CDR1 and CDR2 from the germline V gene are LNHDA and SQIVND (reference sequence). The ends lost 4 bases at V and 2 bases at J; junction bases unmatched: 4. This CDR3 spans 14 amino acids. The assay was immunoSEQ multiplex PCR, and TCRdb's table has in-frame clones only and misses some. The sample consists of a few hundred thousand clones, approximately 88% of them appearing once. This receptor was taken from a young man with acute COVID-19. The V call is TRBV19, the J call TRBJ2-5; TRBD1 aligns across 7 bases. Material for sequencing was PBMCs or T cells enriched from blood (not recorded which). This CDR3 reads CASSKGQAQETQYF. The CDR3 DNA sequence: TGTGCCAGTAGTAAAGGACAGGCGCAAGAGACCCAGTACTTC. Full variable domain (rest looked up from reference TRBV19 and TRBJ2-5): DGGITQSPKYLFRKEGQNVTLSCEQNLNHDAMYWYRQDPGQGLRLIYYSQIVNDFQKGDIAEGYSVSREKKESFPLTVTSAQKNPTAFYLCASSKGQAQETQYFGPGTRLLVL.